This TCR beta chain was sequenced during a study of shared clonotypes between healthy human individuals. Running of the assay took place at deep level. Researchers divided each subset's genomic DNA evenly across several immunoSEQ plates. Amplification in unsorted PBMC replicate PCRs started from approximately 300 ng DNA, which equals some 29,000 T cell genomes. Using immunoSEQ multiplex PCR, the repertoire was profiled, and TCRdb retains in-frame clones only, with some absent. The sample records approximately 500,000 clones, almost 80% being singletons. Only Caucasian adults living in Nashville, Tennessee made up the donor group. This clone was observed a handful of times. This CDR3 has 16 residues. Germline CDR1 reads LNHDA; CDR2 reads SQIVND (reference sequence). V shed 7 bases, J shed 7 bases, and the junction held 18 bases outside the gene matches.

The receptor was derived from a woman aged 40-49 years in good health. Some clones in this sample may be carry-over from other donors' samples. V gene TRBV19 combines with J gene TRBJ1-2, with 7 bases matching TRBD1. Sample: PBMCs. As DNA, the CDR3 is TGTGCCAGTACCCCGAATTATTGGGGACAGCTACTTGGCTACACCTTC. Protein sequence: CASTPNYWGQLLGYTF.